In its sample, the clone carrying this T cell receptor (beta chain) was seen once. The source of the sample is a study of blood T cell repertoires in COVID-19. Study-wide background: In each case, the material was cDNA or gDNA derived from T cells, B-cell-depleted T cells, or PBMCs.

Germline V lookup: CDR1 MGHDK, CDR2 SYGVNS. The ends lost 4 bases at V and 3 bases at J; junction bases unmatched: 3. CDR3 length: 15 amino acids. Produced via immunoSEQ multiplex PCR; TCRdb's table is partial and in-frame only. Seen here are more than 200,000 clones, 70% to 90% observed once, and the top ten hold over 1.5%. The rearrangement links TRBV25-1 to TRBJ2-2; TRBD1 matches at 9 bases. Sequenced sample: PBMCs or T cells enriched from blood (not recorded which). The clonotype originates from a man aged 35 to 55 who had recovered from COVID-19. CDR3 sequence reads: CASSARDRDTGELFF. The CDR3 region has the DNA TGTGCCAGCAGTGCTCGGGACAGGGACACCGGGGAGCTGTTTTTT. Based on the CDR3 plus reference TRBV25-1 and TRBJ2-2, the full variable domain is EADIYQTPRYLVIGTGKKITLECSQTMGHDKMYWYQQDPGMELHLIHYSYGVNSTEKGDLSSESTVSRIRTEHFPLTLESARPSHTSQYLCASSARDRDTGELFFGEGSRLTVL.